This T cell receptor beta chain was captured in a study of blood T cell repertoires in COVID-19 (TCRdb year 2020). In the study overall: Collaborator samples came from the United States, Italy and Spain and covered acute and convalescent phases of COVID-19. Deeply sampled blood TCRbeta repertoires from subjects exposed to, actively infected with, or recovered from COVID-19 were included in the dataset. Samples came from the ongoing ImmuneRACE study (first 160 participants) plus 1,254 subjects from 6 global collaborators. HLA class I and class II types, where available, came from metadata supplied by the sample provider rather than from assay-based typing. The material from the prospective study consisted of cDNA or gDNA derived from T cells, B-cell-depleted T cells, or PBMCs. The repertoires were released in a freely available public database meant as a resource for research on the immune response to SARS-CoV-2. The sample metadata nearly always contained a de-identified subject ID, COVID-19 status, age in years and sex. What the authors observed across the whole study: Clinical and demographic metadata were provided uncurated, with the amount varying by source and participant.

This clone was counted a few times. Its binding antigen is unknown. No quality values exist for individual bases; no much larger clone is one base distant. Reading from cysteine to phenylalanine, the CDR3 counts 16 amino acids. CDR3 DNA only is kept here, 48 bases in frame from base 1. Sequences SGDLS (CDR1) and YYNGEE (CDR2) are obtained from the germline V gene. V and J are trimmed by 1 base and 5 bases, and the gene matches miss 4 bases of the junction. TCRbeta CDR3 regions were amplified from genomic DNA by means of the immunoSEQ Assay, a bias-controlled multiplex PCR. Under the source paper's analysis protocol: Within the assay, amplification of reference gene primers was used to estimate how many nucleated cells each sample contained. To quantify the absolute abundance of each unique TCRbeta CDR3 rearrangement, sequence reads were collapsed and filtered. For each sample, productive Simpson clonality was calculated as the square root of Simpson's diversity index across productive rearrangements. TCRdb re-hosts the immuneACCESS table, in-frame sequences only. Its copies lack some clones; in the studies checked, an unresolved V gene accounts for under half of them, and the cause for the rest is not known. V and J calls plus clone size are reproduced from that table; the DNA served to infer D and trimming. The sample contains about 300,000 clones, less than 85% of them found a single time. The top ten clonotypes cover about 1.9% of the sample.

Enrolling through a virtual design, the prospective study's participants ranged in age from roughly 18 to 95 years and lived across around 25 United States geographic areas. In the prospective study, participants were assigned to cohorts based on the clinical history participants reported in a screening survey and a study questionnaire. Exposed participants had been in contact with someone with a PCR-confirmed or clinician-diagnosed COVID-19 case within 2 weeks of study entry. Mobile phlebotomists in the prospective study collected whole blood, serum and a nasopharyngeal or oropharyngeal swab from every participant. Additional blood draws and questionnaires over an approximately two-month period could optionally be provided by prospective study participants. Blood samples from the prospective study were shipped frozen or at room temperature prior to DNA extraction.

The TCR comes from a woman aged 25 to 39 who had been exposed to COVID-19. The sample consisted of PBMCs or T cells enriched from blood (not recorded which). This sequence uses TRBV9 and TRBJ1-6; TRBD1 lines up with 9 middle nucleotides. The DNA reads TGTGCCAGCAGCGTACTACAGGGGGCGGATAATTCACCCCTCCACTTT. Translated, this gives CASSVLQGADNSPLHF. The full variable domain, completed from the reference TRBV9 and TRBJ1-6 proteins outside the CDR3, reads DSGVTQTPKHLITATGQRVTLRCSPRSGDLSVYWYQQSLDQGLQFLIQYYNGEERAKGNILERFSAQQFPDLHSELNLSSLELGDSALYFCASSVLQGADNSPLHFGNGTRLTVT.